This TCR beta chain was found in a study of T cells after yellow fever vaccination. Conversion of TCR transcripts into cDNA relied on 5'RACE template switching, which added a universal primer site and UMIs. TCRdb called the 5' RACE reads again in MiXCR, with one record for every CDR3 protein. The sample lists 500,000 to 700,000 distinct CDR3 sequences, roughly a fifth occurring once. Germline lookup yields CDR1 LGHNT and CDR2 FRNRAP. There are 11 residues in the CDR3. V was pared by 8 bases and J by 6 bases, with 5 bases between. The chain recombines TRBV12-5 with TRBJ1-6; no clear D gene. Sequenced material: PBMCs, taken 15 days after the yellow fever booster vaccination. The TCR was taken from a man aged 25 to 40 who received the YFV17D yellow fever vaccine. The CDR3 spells CASHLNSPLHF. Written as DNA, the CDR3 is TGTGCTAGTCATCTTAATTCACCCCTCCACTTT.